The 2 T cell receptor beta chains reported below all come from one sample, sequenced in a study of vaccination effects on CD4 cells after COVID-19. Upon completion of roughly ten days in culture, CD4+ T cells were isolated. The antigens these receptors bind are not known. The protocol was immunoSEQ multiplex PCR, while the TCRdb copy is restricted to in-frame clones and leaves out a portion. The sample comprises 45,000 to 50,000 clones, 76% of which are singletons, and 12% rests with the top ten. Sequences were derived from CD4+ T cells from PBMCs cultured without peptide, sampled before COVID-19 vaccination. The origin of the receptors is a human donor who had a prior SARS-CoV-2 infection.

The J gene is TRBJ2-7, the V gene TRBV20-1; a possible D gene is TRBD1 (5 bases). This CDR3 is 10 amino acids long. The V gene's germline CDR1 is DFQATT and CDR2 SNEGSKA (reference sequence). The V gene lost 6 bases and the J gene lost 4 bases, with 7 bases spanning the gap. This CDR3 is CSAGRYEQYF. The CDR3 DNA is TGCAGTGCGGGGCGATACGAGCAGTACTTC.

As DNA, the CDR3 is TGCGCCAGCAGCTTGGGGGCTATGAACACTGAAGCTTTCTTT. As protein: CASSLGAMNTEAFF. This sequence joins TRBV5-1 and TRBJ1-1; D ambiguous. Germline V gene data show CDR1 as SGHRS and CDR2 as YFSETQ. This CDR3 has 14 residues. Trimming pared 0 bases from V and 0 bases from J, leaving 6 bases between.